This paragraph reports one TCR beta chain. The target antigen is unknown. The entry originates in a study of chemoradiotherapy in HPV16-positive cancers. As for the study in general: Candidate HPV-specific T-cell clones and common TCR motifs came from functional assays in two HPV16-positive patients. Overall study findings and caveats: Candidate HPV-specific clones and E7-related TCR motifs grew in tumor during treatment. The functional HPV-specific definition rests on just a couple of HPV16-positive patients.

TCRdb keeps only in-frame clones here, not all; method: immunoSEQ multiplex PCR. This table holds roughly 230 clones, 78% found once. Repeated repertoire sampling spanned the course of chemoradiotherapy. The receptor was derived from a human donor with HPV-associated anogenital cancer. Sequenced here: tumor tissue, sampled from a patient who underwent chemoradiotherapy.

CDR3 coding DNA: TGCGCCAGCAGCACCGGGACGTCCTATAATTCACCCCTCCACTTT. The encoded protein is CASSTGTSYNSPLHF. The J gene is TRBJ1-6, the V gene TRBV5-1; a possible D gene is TRBD1 (5 bases). The CDR3 covers 15 residues. Germline V gives CDR1 SGHRS, CDR2 YFSETQ. V was cut by 4 bases and J by 1 base, with 9 bases left in between. Based on the CDR3 plus reference TRBV5-1 and TRBJ1-6, the full variable domain is KAGVTQTPRYLIKTRGQQVTLSCSPISGHRSVSWYQQTPGQGLQFLFEYFSETQRNKGNFPGRFSGRQFSNSRSEMNVSTLELGDSALYLCASSTGTSYNSPLHFGNGTRLTVT.